A selection of T cell receptor beta chains follows, all from one sample in a study of cytomegalovirus exposure and HLA in healthy donors. Using immunoSEQ multiplex PCR, the repertoire was profiled, and TCRdb retains in-frame clones only, with some absent. This table holds about 220,000 clones, around 88% found once. The sequenced sample consisted of PBMCs. The receptors originated from a young woman in good health and CMV-seronegative. Both conserved end residues are part of each CDR3. Each record gives: D gene, J gene, clone size, V gene, CDR3 protein, CDR3 DNA. The D gene is left open where the match is weak. Rows give clone size only sometimes, using once, few, many, or a class for an expanded clone.

.,TRBJ2-7,.,TRBV28,CASSYGTNSYEQYF,TGTGCCAGCAGTTATGGGACAAACTCCTACGAGCAGTACTTC
.,TRBJ2-7,once,TRBV7-9,CASSASFLISYEQYF,TGTGCCAGCAGCGCTTCTTTCCTAATATCCTACGAGCAGTACTTC
.,TRBJ2-2,.,TRBV4-2,CASRGQRNTGELFF,TGTGCCAGCAGAGGACAGAGGAACACCGGGGAGCTGTTTTTT
.,TRBJ1-2,few,TRBV6-5,CASSRHRSGGYTF,TGTGCCAGCAGTCGCCATCGGTCGGGAGGCTACACCTTC
TRBD2,TRBJ2-5,.,TRBV28,CASATGLGFQTQYF,TGTGCCAGCGCCACGGGACTAGGTTTCCAGACCCAGTACTTC
.,TRBJ1-4,.,TRBV5-4,CASSLALNEKLFF,TGTGCCAGCAGCTTGGCCCTAAATGAAAAACTGTTTTTT
.,TRBJ2-2,.,TRBV9,CASSPLPVGRKNTGELFF,TGTGCCAGCAGCCCCCTCCCGGTGGGGCGGAAAAACACCGGGGAGCTGTTTTTT
.,TRBJ1-2,.,TRBV4-2,CASSQEGGAGVGWYGYTF,TGTGCCAGCAGCCAAGAAGGGGGAGCGGGGGTCGGGTGGTATGGCTACACCTTC
TRBD2,TRBJ2-3,.,TRBV5-1,CATRGLAVTDTQYF,TGCGCCACCAGGGGACTAGCGGTCACAGATACGCAGTATTTT
.,TRBJ1-2,.,TRBV6-5,CAIRRGNDGYTF,TGTGCCATAAGGCGGGGGAACGATGGCTACACCTTC
TRBD2,TRBJ2-5,.,TRBV28,CASGLREGHVETQYF,TGTGCCAGCGGCTTGAGGGAGGGCCACGTAGAGACCCAGTACTTC
.,TRBJ2-5,.,TRBV28,CASPPRGTRQETQYF,TGTGCCAGCCCACCGAGGGGGACAAGGCAAGAGACCCAGTACTTC
.,TRBJ2-2,.,TRBV28,CASSSRDTDTGELFF,TGTGCCAGCAGTTCCCGGGACACTGACACCGGGGAGCTGTTTTTT
TRBD1,TRBJ2-1,.,TRBV6-5,CASRTGVYNEQFF,TGTGCCAGCAGGACAGGGGTCTACAATGAGCAGTTCTTC
TRBD1,TRBJ2-2,.,TRBV4-1,CASSQARGRRNTGELFF,TGCGCCAGCAGCCAAGCAAGGGGGCGCCGGAACACCGGGGAGCTGTTTTTT
TRBD2,TRBJ2-3,.,TRBV11-1,CASRGTSGSQGTDTQYF,TGTGCCAGCAGAGGGACTAGCGGGAGCCAAGGTACAGATACGCAGTATTTT
.,TRBJ1-1,.,TRBV10-3,CAISESTGPNTEAFF,TGTGCCATCAGTGAGTCGACGGGTCCGAACACTGAAGCTTTCTTT
.,TRBJ2-2,.,TRBV2,CASRFGAGDTGELFF,TGTGCCAGCAGATTCGGGGCAGGGGACACCGGGGAGCTGTTTTTT
.,TRBJ2-7,.,TRBV29-1,CSVEGYTETEAYEQYF,TGCAGCGTTGAAGGGTATACAGAGACGGAGGCCTACGAGCAGTACTTC
.,TRBJ1-2,.,TRBV29-1,CSVEDGRPNYGYTF,TGCAGCGTTGAAGACGGCAGGCCTAACTATGGCTACACCTTC
.,TRBJ2-4,.,TRBV5-1,CASSVGQAKNIQYF,TGCGCCAGCAGCGTAGGACAGGCCAAAAACATTCAGTACTTC
.,TRBJ2-2,.,TRBV7-3,CASRATERNTGELFF,TGTGCCAGCAGGGCGACAGAAAGGAACACCGGGGAGCTGTTTTTT
.,TRBJ2-1,.,TRBV7-3,CASSKDKLLSYNEQFF,TGTGCCAGCAGCAAAGACAAGCTCTTGTCCTACAATGAGCAGTTCTTC
TRBD1,TRBJ1-2,.,TRBV5-1,CASSWRQGSYGYTF,TGCGCCAGCAGCTGGAGACAGGGGTCCTATGGCTACACCTTC
.,TRBJ2-5,.,TRBV15,CATSPRRAQETQYF,TGTGCCACCAGCCCGCGGAGGGCCCAAGAGACCCAGTACTTC
TRBD2,TRBJ2-5,.,TRBV30,CAWNPSGSGTQYF,TGTGCCTGGAACCCTAGCGGGAGTGGGACCCAGTACTTC
TRBD2,TRBJ2-1,.,TRBV27,CASSWWREGNNEQFF,TGTGCCAGCAGTTGGTGGCGGGAGGGGAACAATGAGCAGTTCTTC
TRBD2,TRBJ2-3,.,TRBV4-1,CASSQGRTSGIMYTQYF,TGCGCCAGCAGCCAAGGCCGGACTAGCGGGATTATGTATACGCAGTATTTT
TRBD1,TRBJ1-3,.,TRBV5-1,CASSPGQVFSQNTIYF,TGCGCCAGCAGCCCCGGACAGGTTTTTTCGCAAAACACCATATATTTT
TRBD2,TRBJ2-7,.,TRBV20-1,CSARGAAGGSF,TGCAGTGCTAGGGGAGCAGCGGGAGGTAGCTTC
.,TRBJ2-3,.,TRBV18,CASSPVSSGLTDTQYF,TGTGCCAGCTCACCAGTTTCGAGCGGGCTGACAGATACGCAGTATTTT
.,TRBJ1-1,few,TRBV30,CAWTLGTEAFF,TGTGCCTGGACCCTGGGGACAGAAGCTTTCTTT
.,TRBJ1-1,.,TRBV9,CASGRGGNTEAFF,TGTGCCAGTGGACGGGGGGGGAACACTGAAGCTTTCTTT
TRBD1,TRBJ2-5,.,TRBV2,CASSSGTGNEETQYF,TGTGCCAGCAGTTCCGGGACAGGGAATGAAGAGACCCAGTACTTC
.,TRBJ1-3,.,TRBV6-1,CASSELRTGYRSGNTIYF,TGTGCCAGCAGTGAGCTGAGAACAGGATACCGCTCTGGAAACACCATATATTTT
TRBD1,TRBJ2-7,.,TRBV28,CASSFRDRGSPYEQYF,TGTGCCAGCAGTTTCCGAGACAGGGGGAGCCCCTACGAGCAGTACTTC
.,TRBJ1-2,few,TRBV5-5,CASSLYQGNGYTF,TGTGCCAGCAGCTTGTATCAGGGGAATGGCTACACCTTC
.,TRBJ2-5,.,TRBV30,CAWGRGGGREGETQYF,TGTGCCTGGGGACGCGGGGGCGGGAGAGAGGGGGAGACCCAGTACTTC
.,TRBJ2-3,medium-sized,TRBV30,CAWSVASGSRDTQYF,TGTGCCTGGAGTGTAGCGTCTGGGAGTCGAGATACGCAGTATTTT
.,TRBJ2-6,.,TRBV14,CASSQLLSGANVLTF,TGTGCCAGCAGCCAACTCTTGTCTGGGGCCAACGTCCTGACTTTC
TRBD2,TRBJ2-7,.,TRBV18,CASSPQPGLAGASYEQYF,TGTGCCAGCTCTCCACAACCCGGACTAGCGGGGGCCTCCTACGAGCAGTACTTC
TRBD2,TRBJ2-3,.,TRBV5-6,CASSLGLAGDLTDTQYF,TGTGCCAGCAGCTTGGGACTAGCGGGAGATCTCACAGATACGCAGTATTTT
TRBD2,TRBJ2-2,.,TRBV5-4,CASSPGLADTGELFF,TGTGCCAGCAGCCCTGGACTAGCGGACACCGGGGAGCTGTTTTTT
.,TRBJ2-1,.,TRBV27,CASSLSLDFNEQFF,TGTGCCAGCAGTTTATCGCTAGACTTCAATGAGCAGTTCTTC
.,TRBJ2-7,.,TRBV5-6,CASSRGTVYEQYF,TGTGCCAGCAGCCGGGGGACAGTATACGAGCAGTACTTC
.,TRBJ2-7,few,TRBV2,CAGAGTSYEQYF,TGTGCCGGGGCGGGAACCTCCTACGAGCAGTACTTC
TRBD1,TRBJ2-7,.,TRBV6-1,CASSADRVDEQYF,TGTGCCAGCAGTGCGGACAGGGTGGACGAGCAGTACTTC
TRBD1,TRBJ2-7,.,TRBV28,CASSSRFRTGRPYEQYF,TGTGCCAGCAGTTCCAGATTCCGGACAGGAAGGCCCTACGAGCAGTACTTC
TRBD1,TRBJ1-2,.,TRBV6-5,CASSQGAVYGYTF,TGTGCCAGCTCCCAGGGGGCTGTCTATGGCTACACCTTC
.,TRBJ2-4,.,TRBV7-2,CASSPQVEGRQYF,TGTGCCAGCAGCCCCCAGGTCGAGGGAAGGCAGTACTTC
TRBD2,TRBJ2-1,.,TRBV19,CASSIGTSGMLGNEQFF,TGTGCCAGTAGTATCGGGACTAGCGGGATGCTTGGCAATGAGCAGTTCTTC
.,TRBJ2-3,.,TRBV2,CASSARDSTDTQYF,TGTGCTAGCAGCGCTCGGGACTCCACAGATACGCAGTATTTT
TRBD1,TRBJ1-4,.,TRBV28,CASSLFLGQSNEKLFF,TGTGCCAGCAGTTTGTTTCTGGGACAGTCTAATGAAAAACTGTTTTTT
TRBD2,TRBJ2-2,.,TRBV4-3,CASSQDPGGRAPGELFF,TGCGCCAGCAGCCAAGATCCGGGCGGGAGGGCCCCCGGGGAGCTGTTTTTT
.,TRBJ1-2,once,TRBV10-2,CASSESYRAMNGYTF,TGCGCCAGCAGTGAGTCGTACAGGGCTATGAATGGCTACACCTTC
TRBD2,TRBJ2-2,.,TRBV25-1,CASSEVGGRAGELFF,TGTGCCAGCAGTGAGGTCGGCGGGAGGGCCGGGGAGCTGTTTTTT
TRBD2,TRBJ2-5,.,TRBV5-4,CASSLDLAWGGETQYF,TGTGCCAGCAGCTTGGACCTAGCGTGGGGGGGAGAGACCCAGTACTTC
.,TRBJ2-3,once,TRBV5-1,CASSGSKDTQYF,TGCGCCAGCAGTGGTAGTAAAGATACGCAGTATTTT
TRBD2,TRBJ2-1,few,TRBV5-4,CASSREGIAGVYNEQFF,TGTGCCAGCAGCCGGGAAGGAATAGCGGGAGTGTATAATGAGCAGTTCTTC